This TCR beta chain was profiled in a study of Ad26.COV2.S vaccination and SARS-CoV-2 variants. The treatment: roughly 20 received Ad26.COV2.S at low or high dose, single or two shots; 5 received placebo; per-sample allocation not given. It was on day 63 after the first vaccine or placebo injection that samples were taken. Sequencing was performed with immunoSEQ multiplex PCR; in TCRdb, only in-frame clones are kept and a portion is missing. This sample has around 270,000 clones, with 87% found just once. The CDR3 is made up of 17 amino acids. Trimming took 5 bases from V and 4 from J; bases not matched to a gene: 11. Germline-derived CDR1 and CDR2 are SEHNR and FQNEAQ (reference sequence). This clone was seen a few times.

V usage is TRBV7-9 and J usage is TRBJ1-5, with TRBD1 matching over 10 bases. Source: peripheral blood, taken in a trial of Ad26.COV2.S vaccine versus placebo. The source of this sequence is a person aged 18-60 years who received the Ad26.COV2.S COVID-19 vaccine or a placebo. CDR3 in DNA: TGTGCCAGCAGCCCTGGTCCCGGGACAGGGGTGAATCAGCCCCAGCATTTT. Protein sequence: CASSPGPGTGVNQPQHF.